These 13 T cell receptor beta chains came from one sample sequenced in a study of beta chain features in type 1 diabetes. Study-wide findings and caveats: Shorter TCRB CDR3s, moderately but significantly so, were found in Type 1 diabetes patients in all four CD4+ subsets.

Expressed TCRB transcripts were sequenced after all isolated RNA was converted to cDNA. Sequencing was performed with immunoSEQ multiplex PCR; in TCRdb, only in-frame clones are kept and a portion is missing. The table has hundreds of thousands of clones, 13% seen once. These receptors' antigens are unknown. Sample: naive CD4+ T cells from blood. These receptors were obtained from a man between 18 and 35 years old with type 1 diabetes.

The V and J genes are TRBV6-5 and TRBJ1-1, with 8 nucleotides matching TRBD1. V lost 5 bases, J lost 1 base, and 6 bases stayed unmatched. The CDR3 has 15 residues. Per germline, CDR1 MNHEY and CDR2 SVGAGI. CDR3 loop: CASSQDRVANTEAFF. The CDR3 bases are TGTGCCAGCAGTCAGGACAGGGTCGCGAACACTGAAGCTTTCTTT.

The chain employs TRBV4-1 and TRBJ1-2; D gene ambiguous. Germline-derived CDR1 and CDR2 are MGHRA and YSYEKL. V lost 4 bases, J lost 8 bases, and 11 bases lay in between. CDR3 length: 12 residues. As DNA, the CDR3 is TGCGCCAGCAGCCCAGGATATCGCGGCTACACCTTC. It specifies CASSPGYRGYTF.

The V and J genes are TRBV7-9 and TRBJ2-7; TRBD2 is a possible D gene (5 bases). Per germline, CDR1 SEHNR and CDR2 FQNEAQ (reference sequence). The CDR3 runs to 14 residues. V was shortened by 5 bases and J by 0 bases, with 11 bases between the two germline ends. CDR3 nucleotides: TGTGCCAGCAGCCCTGCGGGCGGCTCCTACGAGCAGTACTTC. This gives the protein CASSPAGGSYEQYF.

V usage is TRBV10-2 and J usage is TRBJ2-7; D not certain. The CDR3 contains 11 residues. Germline CDR1 WSHSY, CDR2 SAAADI. Trimming stripped 7 bases from V and 2 bases from J, with 6 bases between. The DNA of the CDR3 is TGCGCCAGCACCCAAGCCTACGAGCAGTACTTC. Residues: CASTQAYEQYF.

The CDR3 protein is CASSSGLAGVYEQYF. The CDR3 nucleotides are TGTGCCAGCAGCTCAGGACTAGCGGGTGTCTACGAGCAGTACTTC. The chain joins TRBV5-4 to TRBJ2-7; 11 bases are a match to TRBD2. This CDR3 spans 15 amino acids. Germline assignment: CDR1 SGHNT and CDR2 YYREEE (reference sequence). V lost 3 bases, J lost 3 bases, and 5 bases stayed unmatched.

The rearrangement links TRBV6-1 to TRBJ2-3, with 10 bases identical to TRBD2. CDR1 is MNHNS and CDR2 is SASEGT in the germline V gene. The CDR3 length is 16 residues. The V and J ends lost 4 bases and 0 bases, in that order; junction bases with no gene match: 4. CDR3 DNA: TGTGCCAGCAGTGTAGCGGGGGGAAGTAGCACAGATACGCAGTATTTT. As protein: CASSVAGGSSTDTQYF.

This chain uses TRBV7-9 with TRBJ2-7, with D possibly being TRBD1 (5 bases). The germline V gene encodes CDR1 SEHNR and CDR2 FQNEAQ (reference sequence). The CDR3 length is 15 residues. The V and J ends lost 0 bases and 2 bases respectively, with 11 bases between them. DNA for the CDR3: TGTGCCAGCAGCTTAGCCCCGACAGAAGCCTACGAGCAGTACTTC. This translates into CASSLAPTEAYEQYF.

This clone appeared a few times. The CDR3 region has the DNA TGTGCCAGCAGGCTCCAGGGCAGGAATTCACCCCTCCACTTT. Residues: CASRLQGRNSPLHF. The V gene is TRBV6-1, the J gene TRBJ1-6; possibly TRBD1 for D (5 bases). V was shortened by 6 bases and J by 7 bases, with 13 bases between the two germline ends. The CDR3 length is 14 residues. Germline CDR1 MNHNS, CDR2 SASEGT.

This clone was seen a few times. The V gene is TRBV2, the J gene TRBJ2-2; TRBD2 might be the D (6 bases). The germline V gene has CDR1 SNHLY and CDR2 FYNNEI. Deletions cut 7 bases from V and 7 bases from J, with 13 bases between. The CDR3 has 13 residues. The CDR3 loop reads CASNPMGGGELFF. The CDR3 bases are TGTGCCAGCAATCCGATGGGGGGCGGGGAGCTGTTTTTT.

This clone was counted between two and nine times. The genes are TRBV6-1 and TRBJ2-3; possible D gene TRBD1, 6 bases. The V gene lost 3 bases and the J gene lost 0 bases, with 13 bases spanning the gap. CDR1 and CDR2 (germline): MNHNS, SASEGT. The CDR3 runs to 16 residues. The DNA of the CDR3 is TGTGCCAGCAGTGAGTTCAGGGGAACTAGCACAGATACGCAGTATTTT. It is translated as CASSEFRGTSTDTQYF.

The chain uses TRBV30 and TRBJ1-2; 9 nucleotides line up with TRBD1. Germline V gene sequence: CDR1 GTSNPN, CDR2 SVGIG (reference sequence). The V segment lost 4 bases and the J segment 4 bases; nucleotides outside the gene matches: 7. This CDR3 is 14 amino acids long. The CDR3 loop is CAWNTGQGPYGYTF. CDR3 nucleotide sequence: TGTGCCTGGAATACGGGACAGGGCCCCTATGGCTACACCTTC.

The chain employs TRBV2 and TRBJ1-2; D is unresolved. V shed 4 bases and J shed 2 bases, with 5 bases lying between them. This CDR3 has 12 residues. The germline gives CDR1 SNHLY, CDR2 FYNNEI. The CDR3 sequence: CASSVGNYGYTF. As DNA, the CDR3 is TGTGCCAGCAGTGTAGGAAACTATGGCTACACCTTC.

The table lists this clone with a few counts. The chain is built from TRBV29-1 and TRBJ1-1, with unresolved D. From germline, CDR1 is SQVTM and CDR2 ANQGSEA. This CDR3 has 15 residues. Between the trimmed V and J ends, which lost 2 bases and 0 bases, there was a span of 13 bases. The CDR3, as DNA: TGCAGCGTTGAACAAATTACCCCAGTGAACACTGAAGCTTTCTTT. This sequence encodes CSVEQITPVNTEAFF.